The sequence of this T cell receptor (beta chain) was determined in a study of blood T cells in healthy people across ages (dated by TCRdb to between 2014 and 2016). The study in broad terms: In model experiments, template switching captured roughly one uniquely barcoded TCR beta cDNA molecule for every two T cells. The study measured age-related changes in TCR beta repertoire diversity using deep sequencing normalized with unique cDNA molecular identifiers. Donors of different ages were randomly distributed across sequencing lanes to avoid experimental bias. Four age groups were formed from the donors: young (average approximately 15 years), middle-aged (approximately 40), aged (roughly 59) and long-lived (82). Two additional independent replicas of 1 million unique cDNA reads from the same blood draw were analyzed for two donors (one aged 18 to 30 and one aged 80 or older). The paper's findings and limits, for the study overall: Because the CMV infection status of the donors was unknown, age-related changes in expanded clonotypes may potentially have been confounded. A strong correlation was found between observed TCR beta diversity and the percentage of naive T cells measured by flow cytometry. Observed TCR beta diversity per million T cells fell roughly linearly with age, and a significant reduction was already apparent by age about 38. Because profiling used bulk unsorted PBMCs, naive and antigen-experienced compartments could not be compared conclusively. The long-lived group showed more naive CD4+ T cells, fewer expanded clones and increased TCR diversity than the aged group, suggesting age selection. Estimates of total diversity based on one million sequenced T cells were considered lower bounds and underestimates.

The 39 donors, aged about 6 to 95 years, were systemically healthy Caucasian individuals from Russia. Each donor gave around 9.5 milliliters of peripheral blood, collected into EDTA-treated Vacutainer tubes. PBMCs were isolated by Ficoll-Paque density-gradient centrifugation, with at least 6 million obtained per sample. Total RNA, at least 5.5 micrograms per sample, was extracted from PBMCs with Trizol reagent. The percentages of naive CD45RAhigh/CD27high T cells were determined by flow cytometry on a PBMC aliquot from every donor. The CDR3 runs 15 residues from the cysteine to the phenylalanine. The entry retains the CDR3 DNA only, 45 bases that are in frame from base 1. Compared with germline, V lacks 3 bases and J lacks 12 bases; bases without a gene match: 10. In the case of this clonotype: Which antigen it targets is not known. No base qualities exist here, and no much larger clone lies one base off it.

Libraries were made using 5' RACE. TCRdb records Illumina HiSeq 2500 as the sequencer. The second PCR ran for about 7 to 11 cycles and used a J-beta primer mix along with a sample-barcoded 5' primer. Each TCR beta cDNA molecule received a unique molecular identifier from a template-switch 5' adaptor carrying 12 random nucleotides. Each sample yielded at least 2.5 million CDR3-containing paired-end reads. All of the RNA was converted into first-strand cDNA using the Mint cDNA synthesis kit, with a TRBC-specific oligonucleotide serving as the primer. Following uracil-DNA glycosylase treatment, all cDNA underwent a first 18-cycle PCR with the universal primers M1SS and BC2_uni_R. For the original study's pipeline: Each sample was normalized by randomly selecting 1 million high-quality reads, each carrying a distinct molecular identifier. Reads with shared molecular identifiers were discarded instead of being binned into consensus sequences. MiTCR, run with a Q25 quality threshold and the strictest error-elimination algorithm, handled CDR3 identification, clonotype clustering and error correction. A nonparametric unseen species model with Euler transformation was used to estimate a lower bound on total TCR beta diversity. The public reads were reprocessed in TCRdb via fastp at Q25 and MiXCR, keeping in-frame beta chains. CDR3 protein duplicates are merged, each entry listing the most common genes and DNA. Here the V and J calls rest on TCRdb's processing, not on the authors' analysis. A total of over a million distinct CDR3 sequences appear in this sample, 35% to 50% of them only once. The top ten clonotypes cover 15% to 20% of the sample.

The chain is assembled from TRBV12-3 or TRBV12-4 and TRBJ2-1; the junction holds 11 bases that match TRBD2. The TCR was taken from a woman aged 55-75 years in good health. Sample: blood. The CDR3 protein: CASSFTSGSFHVQFF. The DNA sequence is TGTGCCAGCAGTTTTACTAGCGGGAGTTTCCATGTGCAGTTCTTC.